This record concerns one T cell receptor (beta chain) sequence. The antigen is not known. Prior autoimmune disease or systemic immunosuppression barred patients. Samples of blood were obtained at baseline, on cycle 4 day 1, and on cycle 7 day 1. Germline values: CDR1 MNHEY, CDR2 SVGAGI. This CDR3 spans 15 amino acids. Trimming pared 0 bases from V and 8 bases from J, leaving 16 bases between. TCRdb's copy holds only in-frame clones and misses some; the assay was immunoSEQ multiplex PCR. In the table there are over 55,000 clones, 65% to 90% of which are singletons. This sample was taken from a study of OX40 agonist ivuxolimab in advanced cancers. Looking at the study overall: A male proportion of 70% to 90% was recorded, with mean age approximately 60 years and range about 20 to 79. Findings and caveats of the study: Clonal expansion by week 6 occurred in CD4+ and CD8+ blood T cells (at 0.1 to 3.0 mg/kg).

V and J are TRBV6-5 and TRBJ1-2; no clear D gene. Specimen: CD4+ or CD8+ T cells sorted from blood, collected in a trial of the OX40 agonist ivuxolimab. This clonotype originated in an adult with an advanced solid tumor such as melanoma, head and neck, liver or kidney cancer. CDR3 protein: CASSYSIVAGEGYTF. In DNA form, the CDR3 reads TGTGCCAGCAGTTACTCGATTGTGGCAGGTGAAGGCTACACCTTC.